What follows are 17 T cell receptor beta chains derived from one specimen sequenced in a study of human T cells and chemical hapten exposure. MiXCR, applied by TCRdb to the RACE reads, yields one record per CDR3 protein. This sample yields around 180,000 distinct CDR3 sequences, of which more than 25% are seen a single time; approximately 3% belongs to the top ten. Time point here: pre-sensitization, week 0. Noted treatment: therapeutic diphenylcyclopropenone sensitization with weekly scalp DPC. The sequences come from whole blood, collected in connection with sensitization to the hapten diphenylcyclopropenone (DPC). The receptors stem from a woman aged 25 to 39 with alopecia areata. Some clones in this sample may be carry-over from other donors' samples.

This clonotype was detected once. In DNA form, the CDR3 reads TGTGCCAGCAGTCCCGGGGGACATTCGGGCGAGCAGTACTTC. The encoded protein is CASSPGGHSGEQYF. The gene calls are TRBV6-2 or TRBV6-3 and TRBJ2-7; D is perhaps TRBD1 or TRBD2 (6 bases each). The CDR3 runs to 14 residues. From germline, CDR1 is MNHEY and CDR2 SVGEGT. Between the trimmed V and J ends, which lost 5 bases and 6 bases, there was a span of 17 bases.

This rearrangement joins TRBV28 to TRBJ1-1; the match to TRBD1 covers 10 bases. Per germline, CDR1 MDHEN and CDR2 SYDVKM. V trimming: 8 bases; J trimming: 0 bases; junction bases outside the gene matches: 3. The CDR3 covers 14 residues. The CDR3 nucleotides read TGTGCCAGCCGGACAGGGGGTTTGAACACTGAAGCTTTCTTT. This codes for CASRTGGLNTEAFF.

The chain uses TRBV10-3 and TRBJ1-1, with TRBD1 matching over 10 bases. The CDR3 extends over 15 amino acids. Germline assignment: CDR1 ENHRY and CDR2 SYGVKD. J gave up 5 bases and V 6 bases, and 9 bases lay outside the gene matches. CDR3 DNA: TGTGCCATCAGGACTCCGGGACAGGGGTGGACTGAAGCTTTCTTT. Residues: CAIRTPGQGWTEAFF.

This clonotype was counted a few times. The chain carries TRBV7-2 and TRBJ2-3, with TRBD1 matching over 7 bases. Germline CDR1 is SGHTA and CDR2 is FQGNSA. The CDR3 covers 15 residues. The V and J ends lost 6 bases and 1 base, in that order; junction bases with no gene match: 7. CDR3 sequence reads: CASRGRGGRTDTQYF. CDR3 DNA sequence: TGTGCCAGCAGAGGGAGAGGGGGCCGCACAGATACGCAGTATTTT.

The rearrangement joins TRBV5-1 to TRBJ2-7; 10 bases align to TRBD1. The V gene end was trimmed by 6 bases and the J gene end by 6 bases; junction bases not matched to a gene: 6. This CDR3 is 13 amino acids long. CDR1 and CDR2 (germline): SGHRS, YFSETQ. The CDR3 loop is CASTGTGDGEQYF. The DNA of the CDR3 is TGCGCCAGCACCGGGACAGGGGATGGCGAGCAGTACTTC.

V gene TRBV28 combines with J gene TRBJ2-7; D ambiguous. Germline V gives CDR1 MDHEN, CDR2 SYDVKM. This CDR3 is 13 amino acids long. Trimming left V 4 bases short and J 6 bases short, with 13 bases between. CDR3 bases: TGTGCCAGCAGTTCCTACGACCGTTCCGAGCAGTACTTC. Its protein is CASSSYDRSEQYF.

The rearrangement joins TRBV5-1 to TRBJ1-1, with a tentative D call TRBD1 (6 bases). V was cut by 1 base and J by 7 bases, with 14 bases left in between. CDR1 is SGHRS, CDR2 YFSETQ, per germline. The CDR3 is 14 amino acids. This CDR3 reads CASSLWTGTNEAFF. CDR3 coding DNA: TGCGCCAGCAGCTTGTGGACCGGGACAAATGAAGCTTTCTTT.

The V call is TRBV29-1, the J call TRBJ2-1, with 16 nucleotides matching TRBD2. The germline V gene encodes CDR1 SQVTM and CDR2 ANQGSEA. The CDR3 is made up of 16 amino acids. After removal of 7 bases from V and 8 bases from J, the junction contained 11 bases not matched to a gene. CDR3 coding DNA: TGCAGCGGGGTCGGGACTAGCGGGGGGGCTATGGATGAGCAGTTCTTC. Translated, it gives CSGVGTSGGAMDEQFF.

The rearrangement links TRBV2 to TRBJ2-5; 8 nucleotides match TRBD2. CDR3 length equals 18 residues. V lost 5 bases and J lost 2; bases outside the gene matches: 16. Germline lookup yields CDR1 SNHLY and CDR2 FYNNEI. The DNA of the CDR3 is TGTGCCAGCAGTAGACCGGGACTAGGATTTGGGTATCAAGAGACCCAGTACTTC. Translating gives CASSRPGLGFGYQETQYF.

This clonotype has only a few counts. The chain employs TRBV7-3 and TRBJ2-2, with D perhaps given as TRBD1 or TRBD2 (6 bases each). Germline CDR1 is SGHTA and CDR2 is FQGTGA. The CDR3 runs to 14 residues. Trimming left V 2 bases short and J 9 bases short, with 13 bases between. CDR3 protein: CASSLGGPVRELFF. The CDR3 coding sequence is TGTGCCAGCAGCTTAGGGGGGCCGGTCCGGGAGCTGTTTTTT.

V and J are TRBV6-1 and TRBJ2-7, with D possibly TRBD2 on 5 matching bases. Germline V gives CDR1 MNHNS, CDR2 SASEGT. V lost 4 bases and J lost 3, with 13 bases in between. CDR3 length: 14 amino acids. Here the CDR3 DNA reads TGTGCCAGCAGTGTGAATAGCGACCTCTACGAGCAGTACTTC. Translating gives CASSVNSDLYEQYF.

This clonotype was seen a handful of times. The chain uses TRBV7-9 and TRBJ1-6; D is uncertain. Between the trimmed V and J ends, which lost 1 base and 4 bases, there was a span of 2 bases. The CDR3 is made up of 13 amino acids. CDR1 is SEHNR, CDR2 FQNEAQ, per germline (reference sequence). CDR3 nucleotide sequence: TGTGCCAGCAGCTTAGGATATAATTCACCCCTCCACTTT. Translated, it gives CASSLGYNSPLHF.

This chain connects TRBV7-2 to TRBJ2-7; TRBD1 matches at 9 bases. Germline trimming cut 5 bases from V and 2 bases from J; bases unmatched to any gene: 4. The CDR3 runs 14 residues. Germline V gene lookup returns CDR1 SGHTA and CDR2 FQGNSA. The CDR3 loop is CASSTRQGAYEQYF. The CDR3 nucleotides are TGTGCCAGCAGCACCCGACAGGGGGCCTACGAGCAGTACTTC. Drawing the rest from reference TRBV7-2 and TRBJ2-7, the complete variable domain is GAGVSQSPSNKVTEKGKDVELRCDPISGHTALYWYRQSLGQGLEFLIYFQGNSAPDKSGLPSDRFSAERTGGSVSTLTIQRTQQEDSAVYLCASSTRQGAYEQYFGPGTRLTVT.

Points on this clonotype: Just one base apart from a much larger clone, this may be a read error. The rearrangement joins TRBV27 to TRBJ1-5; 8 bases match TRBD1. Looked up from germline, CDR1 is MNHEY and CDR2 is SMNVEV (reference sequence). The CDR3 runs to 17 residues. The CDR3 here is CASSSLVQGEGNQAQHF. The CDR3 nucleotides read TGTGCCAGCAGTTCCCTCGTACAGGGGGAGGGCAATCAGGCCCAGCATTTT.

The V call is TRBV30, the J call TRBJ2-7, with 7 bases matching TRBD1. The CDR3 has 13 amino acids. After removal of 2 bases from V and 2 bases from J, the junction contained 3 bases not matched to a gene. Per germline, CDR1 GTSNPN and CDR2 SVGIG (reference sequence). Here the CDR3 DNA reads TGTGCCTGGAGTAGGGGACAGCCCTACGAGCAGTACTTC. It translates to CAWSRGQPYEQYF.

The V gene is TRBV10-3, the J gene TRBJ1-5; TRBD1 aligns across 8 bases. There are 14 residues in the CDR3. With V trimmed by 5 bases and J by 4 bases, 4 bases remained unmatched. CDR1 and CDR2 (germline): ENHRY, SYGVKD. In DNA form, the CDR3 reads TGTGCCATCAGTCCGACAGGGGAAAATCAGCCCCAGCATTTT. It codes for CAISPTGENQPQHF.

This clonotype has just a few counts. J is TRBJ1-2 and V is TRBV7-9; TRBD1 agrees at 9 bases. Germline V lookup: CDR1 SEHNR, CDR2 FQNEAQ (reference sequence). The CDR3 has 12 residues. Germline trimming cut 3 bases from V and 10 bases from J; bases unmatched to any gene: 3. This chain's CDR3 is CASSFTGGVYTF. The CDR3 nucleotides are TGTGCCAGCAGCTTCACAGGGGGCGTCTACACCTTC.